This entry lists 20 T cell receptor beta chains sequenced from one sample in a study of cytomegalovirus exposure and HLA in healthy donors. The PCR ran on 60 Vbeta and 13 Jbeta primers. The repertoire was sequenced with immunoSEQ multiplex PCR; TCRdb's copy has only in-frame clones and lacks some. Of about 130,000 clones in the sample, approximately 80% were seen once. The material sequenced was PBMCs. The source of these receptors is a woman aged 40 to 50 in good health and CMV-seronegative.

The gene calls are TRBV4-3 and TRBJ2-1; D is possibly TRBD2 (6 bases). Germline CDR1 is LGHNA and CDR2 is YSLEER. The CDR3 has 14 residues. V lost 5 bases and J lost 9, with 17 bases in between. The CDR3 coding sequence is TGCGCCAGCAGCAGCACGGGGTCCGGGGGTGAGCAGTTCTTC. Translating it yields CASSSTGSGGEQFF.

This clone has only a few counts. The CDR3 here is CASSVGSFSGNTIYF. CDR3 in DNA: TGTGCCAGCAGCGTAGGCAGTTTCTCTGGAAACACCATATATTTT. The rearrangement uses TRBV9 and TRBJ1-3; D is undetermined. The CDR3 totals 15 residues. The V gene's germline CDR1 is SGDLS and CDR2 YYNGEE. The V and J ends lost 0 bases and 0 bases respectively, with 7 bases between them.

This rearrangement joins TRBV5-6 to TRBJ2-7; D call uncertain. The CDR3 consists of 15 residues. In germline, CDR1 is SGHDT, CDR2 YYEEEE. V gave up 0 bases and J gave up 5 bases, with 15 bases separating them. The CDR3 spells CASSLAIAAWDEQYF. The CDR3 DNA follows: TGTGCCAGCAGCTTGGCCATAGCCGCCTGGGACGAGCAGTACTTC.

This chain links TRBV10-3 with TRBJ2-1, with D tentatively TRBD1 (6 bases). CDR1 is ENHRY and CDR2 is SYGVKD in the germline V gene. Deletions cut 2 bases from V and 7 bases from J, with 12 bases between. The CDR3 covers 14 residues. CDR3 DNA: TGTGCCATCAGTGAGCCAGTACAGGGAAATGAGCAGTTCTTC. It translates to CAISEPVQGNEQFF.

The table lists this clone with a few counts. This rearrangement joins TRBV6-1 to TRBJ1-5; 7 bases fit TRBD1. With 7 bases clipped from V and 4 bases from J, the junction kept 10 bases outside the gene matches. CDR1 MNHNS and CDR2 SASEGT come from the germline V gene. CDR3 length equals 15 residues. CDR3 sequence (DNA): TGTGCCAGCACTCTAACAGGGGAATCTAATCAGCCCCAGCATTTT. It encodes CASTLTGESNQPQHF.

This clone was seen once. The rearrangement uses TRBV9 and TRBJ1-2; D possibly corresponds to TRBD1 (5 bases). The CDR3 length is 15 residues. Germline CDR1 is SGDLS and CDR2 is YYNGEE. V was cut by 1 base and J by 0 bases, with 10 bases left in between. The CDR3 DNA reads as TGTGCCAGCAGCGTATCAGGGCTAGCTAACTATGGCTACACCTTC. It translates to CASSVSGLANYGYTF.

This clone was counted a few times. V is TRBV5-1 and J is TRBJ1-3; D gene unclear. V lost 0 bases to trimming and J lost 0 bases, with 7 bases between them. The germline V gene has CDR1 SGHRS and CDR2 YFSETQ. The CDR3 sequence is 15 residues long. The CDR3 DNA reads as TGCGCCAGCAGCTTGGCCGGTAACTCTGGAAACACCATATATTTT. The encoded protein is CASSLAGNSGNTIYF.

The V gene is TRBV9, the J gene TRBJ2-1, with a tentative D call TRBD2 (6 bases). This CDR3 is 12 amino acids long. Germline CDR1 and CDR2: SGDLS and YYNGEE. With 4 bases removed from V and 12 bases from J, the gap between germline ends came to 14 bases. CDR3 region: CASSIGTGGQFF. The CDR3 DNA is TGTGCCAGCAGCATAGGGACTGGTGGGCAGTTCTTC.

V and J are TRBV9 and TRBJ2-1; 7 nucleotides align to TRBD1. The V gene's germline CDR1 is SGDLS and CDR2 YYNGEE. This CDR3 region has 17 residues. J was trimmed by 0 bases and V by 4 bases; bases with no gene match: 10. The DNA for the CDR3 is TGTGCCAGCAGCAAAGCGACAGGGCGGAGCTCCTACAATGAGCAGTTCTTC. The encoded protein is CASSKATGRSSYNEQFF. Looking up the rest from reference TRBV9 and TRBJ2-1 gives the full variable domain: DSGVTQTPKHLITATGQRVTLRCSPRSGDLSVYWYQQSLDQGLQFLIQYYNGEERAKGNILERFSAQQFPDLHSELNLSSLELGDSALYFCASSKATGRSSYNEQFFGPGTRLTVL.

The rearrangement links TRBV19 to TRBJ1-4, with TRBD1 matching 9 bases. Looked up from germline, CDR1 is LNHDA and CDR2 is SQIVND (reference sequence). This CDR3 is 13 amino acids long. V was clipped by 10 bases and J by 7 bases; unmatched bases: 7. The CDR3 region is CATWDRESEKLFF. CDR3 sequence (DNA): TGTGCCACCTGGGACAGGGAATCTGAAAAACTGTTTTTT.

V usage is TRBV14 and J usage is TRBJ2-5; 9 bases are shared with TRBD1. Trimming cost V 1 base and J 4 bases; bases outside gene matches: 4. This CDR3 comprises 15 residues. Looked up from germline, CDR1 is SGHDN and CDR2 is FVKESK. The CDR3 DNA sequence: TGTGCCAGCAGCCAAGTACAGGGGGCGCGAGAGACCCAGTACTTC. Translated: CASSQVQGARETQYF.

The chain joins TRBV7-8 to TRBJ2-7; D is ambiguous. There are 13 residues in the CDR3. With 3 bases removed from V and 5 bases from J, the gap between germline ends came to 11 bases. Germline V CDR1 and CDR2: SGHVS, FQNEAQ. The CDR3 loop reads CASSLAGGDEQYF. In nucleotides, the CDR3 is TGTGCCAGCAGCTTGGCAGGTGGCGACGAGCAGTACTTC.

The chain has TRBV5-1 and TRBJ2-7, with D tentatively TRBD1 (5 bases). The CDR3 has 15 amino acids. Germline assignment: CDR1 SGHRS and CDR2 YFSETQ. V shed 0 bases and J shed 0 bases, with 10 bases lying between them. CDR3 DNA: TGCGCCAGCAGCTTGGGACAGCCACCCTCCTACGAGCAGTACTTC. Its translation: CASSLGQPPSYEQYF.

CDR3 protein: CASSLGGLANQPQHF. Here the CDR3 DNA reads TGCGCCAGCAGCTTGGGAGGACTAGCAAATCAGCCCCAGCATTTT. The chain combines TRBV5-1 with TRBJ1-5; D unresolved. Trimming took 0 bases from V and 4 from J, leaving 11 bases between them. The V gene's germline CDR1 is SGHRS and CDR2 YFSETQ. This CDR3 is 15 amino acids long.

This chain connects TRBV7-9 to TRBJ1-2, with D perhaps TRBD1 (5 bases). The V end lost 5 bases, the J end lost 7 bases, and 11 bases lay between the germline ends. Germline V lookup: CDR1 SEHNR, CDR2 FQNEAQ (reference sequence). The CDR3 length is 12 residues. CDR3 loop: CASSPSRVGYTF. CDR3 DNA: TGTGCCAGCAGCCCATCCAGGGTTGGCTACACCTTC. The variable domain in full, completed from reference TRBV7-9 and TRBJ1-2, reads DTGVSQNPRHKITKRGQNVTFRCDPISEHNRLYWYRQTLGQGPEFLTYFQNEAQLEKSRLLSDRFSAERPKGSFSTLEIQRTEQGDSAMYLCASSPSRVGYTFGSGTRLTVV.

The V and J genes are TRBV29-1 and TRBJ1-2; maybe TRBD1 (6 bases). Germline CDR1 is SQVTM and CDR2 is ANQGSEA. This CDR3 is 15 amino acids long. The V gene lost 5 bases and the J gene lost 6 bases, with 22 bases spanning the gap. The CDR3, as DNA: TGCAGCGTTTTTCTCACCCCGGGGGGCCTCAATGGCTACACCTTC. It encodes CSVFLTPGGLNGYTF.

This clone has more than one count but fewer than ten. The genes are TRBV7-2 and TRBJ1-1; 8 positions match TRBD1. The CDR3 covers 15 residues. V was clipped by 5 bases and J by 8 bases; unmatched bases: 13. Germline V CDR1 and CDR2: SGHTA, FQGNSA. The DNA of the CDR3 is TGTGCCAGCAGCCAAAATAACCCGAGGACAGGGGAAGCTTTCTTT. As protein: CASSQNNPRTGEAFF.

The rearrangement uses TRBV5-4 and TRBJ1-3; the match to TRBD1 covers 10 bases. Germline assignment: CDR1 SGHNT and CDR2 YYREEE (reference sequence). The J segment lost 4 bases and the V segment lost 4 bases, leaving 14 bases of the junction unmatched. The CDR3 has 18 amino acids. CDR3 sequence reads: CASSADLTGTGAGNTIYF. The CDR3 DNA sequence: TGTGCCAGCAGCGCAGACCTAACCGGGACAGGGGCAGGAAACACCATATATTTT.

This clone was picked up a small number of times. Written as DNA, the CDR3 is TGTGCCAGCAGTGAAGCGCTAGCGGGAGGTGGCCGCTACGAGCAGTACTTC. This encodes CASSEALAGGGRYEQYF. The V and J genes are TRBV6-1 and TRBJ2-7; 11 bases match TRBD2. The CDR3 has 17 amino acids. Trimming at V came to 0 bases and at J to 3 bases, leaving 7 bases not matched to a gene. CDR1 and CDR2 (germline): MNHNS, SASEGT.

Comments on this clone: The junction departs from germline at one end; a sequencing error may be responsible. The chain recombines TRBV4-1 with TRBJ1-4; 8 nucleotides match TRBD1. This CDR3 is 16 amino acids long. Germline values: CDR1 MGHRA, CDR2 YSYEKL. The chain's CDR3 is CARSPPGGQDREKLFF. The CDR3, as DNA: TGCGCCCGCAGCCCCCCGGGGGGACAGGATCGAGAAAAACTGTTTTTT.